The 11 T cell receptor beta chains below come from one sample, sequenced in a study of patients and donors after allogeneic stem cell transplantation. One entry per CDR3 protein results from TCRdb running MiXCR on the RT-PCR reads. The sample contains about 960,000 distinct CDR3 sequences, more than 15% of which appear only once. The sequenced sample was blood, either unsorted or a sorted T cell fraction (not recorded which). The receptors here all came from a human donor who was either an allogeneic HSCT recipient or a stem cell or donor lymphocyte infusion donor (not recorded which). It is not recorded whose cells these are; they may come from a transplant donor.

To note about this clonotype: At one end the junction does not follow the germline gene, possibly because of a read error. The chain joins TRBV5-6 to TRBJ1-1; the match to TRBD1 covers 9 bases. This CDR3 region has 19 residues. Germline-derived CDR1 and CDR2 are SGHDT and YYEEEE. CDR3 sequence (DNA): TGTGCCAGCAGCTTGGAGTATCGGTGGGACAGGGCGGAGAACGCTGAAGCTTTCTTT. The encoded protein is CASSLEYRWDRAENAEAFF.

The chain links TRBV5-6 to TRBJ2-1, with TRBD1 matching 7 bases. This CDR3 spans 17 amino acids. J gave up 5 bases and V 4 bases, and 15 bases lay outside the gene matches. CDR1 is SGHDT, CDR2 YYEEEE, per germline. CDR3 coding DNA: TGTGCCAGCAGCCGGGGAAGGGGGCGAGTAAGGGACAATGAGCAGTTCTTC. Translation gives CASSRGRGRVRDNEQFF.

The chain joins TRBV5-1 to TRBJ1-2; TRBD1 might be the D (5 bases). The V end lost 4 bases, the J end lost 4 bases, and 17 bases lay between the germline ends. The CDR3 contains 15 residues. Germline loops: CDR1 SGHRS, CDR2 YFSETQ. The DNA for the CDR3 is TGCGCCAGCAGCACCAAAGCGACAGAATCCTATGGCTACACCTTC. Translation gives CASSTKATESYGYTF.

V and J are TRBV7-2 and TRBJ2-1, with a possible D match to TRBD2 (6 bases). Germline assignment: CDR1 SGHTA and CDR2 FQGNSA. Trimming removed 5 bases from V and 7 bases from J, with 18 bases in between. The length of the CDR3 is 15 residues. The CDR3 DNA follows: TGTGCCAGCAGCCCCGGAGGGGCGGATTGGAATGAGCAGTTCTTC. Translated: CASSPGGADWNEQFF.

The CDR3 loop is CASSREPQGRGYTF. Written as DNA, the CDR3 is TGTGCCAGCAGCAGAGAGCCGCAGGGCCGTGGCTACACCTTC. This sequence joins TRBV27 and TRBJ1-2, with TRBD1 as a possible D gene (5 bases). Germline CDR1 MNHEY, CDR2 SMNVEV (reference sequence). This CDR3 contains 14 residues. The V end was cut by 6 bases, the J end by 7 bases, with 18 bases between.

The V and J genes are TRBV5-5 and TRBJ2-5, with D perhaps matching TRBD2 (5 bases). Trimming stripped 6 bases from V and 5 bases from J, with 17 bases between. The CDR3 sequence is 14 residues long. CDR1 and CDR2 from the germline V gene are SGHKS and YYEKEE (reference sequence). The CDR3 sequence is CASIETLARETQYF. As DNA, the CDR3 is TGTGCCAGCATCGAAACCCTAGCTCGGGAGACCCAGTACTTC.

This clonotype has a handful of counts. The chain recombines TRBV12-3 or TRBV12-4 with TRBJ2-3, with 8 bases fitting TRBD2. The junction had 6 bases not matched to a gene; V was cut back by 3 bases and J by 4 bases. The CDR3 length is 15 residues. The CDR3 DNA reads as TGTGCCAGCAGTTTGAGCGGGGGCTCCCCAGATACGCAGTATTTT. Residues: CASSLSGGSPDTQYF.

This clonotype was seen more than once but under ten times. The chain combines TRBV4-2 with TRBJ2-7, with D tentatively TRBD1 (5 bases). V lost 1 base and J lost 3, with 7 bases in between. The CDR3 is 13 amino acids. Germline CDR1 LGHNA, CDR2 YNFKEQ. The CDR3 sequence is CASSQAQGYEQYF. The CDR3 DNA reads as TGTGCCAGCAGCCAAGCTCAGGGCTACGAGCAGTACTTC.

This clonotype was detected only a few times. This sequence joins TRBV15 and TRBJ1-4, with D tentatively TRBD1 (6 bases). Germline V gene data show CDR1 as LNHNV and CDR2 as YYDKDF (reference sequence). The CDR3 runs 15 residues. The V gene lost 0 bases and the J gene lost 10 bases, with 15 bases spanning the gap. CDR3 amino acids: CATSRDLGGEGKLFF. DNA of the CDR3: TGTGCCACCAGCAGAGATCTTGGGGGCGAGGGAAAACTGTTTTTT.

This clonotype appeared many times. V gene TRBV28 combines with J gene TRBJ2-1; tentative D call: TRBD2 (6 bases). From germline, CDR1 is MDHEN and CDR2 SYDVKM. V lost 7 bases and J lost 7, with 11 bases in between. This CDR3 has 12 residues. The CDR3 sequence: CASTIGRNEQFF. CDR3 DNA sequence: TGTGCCAGCACCATAGGGAGGAATGAGCAGTTCTTC.

Remarks on this clonotype: Mismatch with germline at one junction end may stem from a read error. The chain uses TRBV12-3 or TRBV12-4 and TRBJ1-2, with 7 positions matching TRBD1. This CDR3 contains 16 residues. Written as DNA, the CDR3 is TGTGCCAGCAATTTACTTCCCGGGACAGTCACGGGTGGCTACACCTTC. Its protein product is CASNLLPGTVTGGYTF.